The TCR beta chain under discussion was sequenced for a study of cytomegalovirus exposure and HLA in healthy donors. The CDR3 consists of 14 residues. Looked up from germline, CDR1 is LNHDA and CDR2 is SQIVND (reference sequence). Trimming cost V 0 bases and J 4 bases, with 9 bases left between them. The primer mix had 60 Vbeta and 13 Jbeta primers. Assay: immunoSEQ multiplex PCR; the TCRdb copy retains only in-frame clones and omits some. The sample holds 100,000 or so clones, approximately 84% seen once. The chain has TRBV19 and TRBJ1-2; perhaps TRBD1 as D (6 bases). The TCR originated in a man in his late teens or twenties in good health and CMV-seronegative. The sequenced sample consisted of PBMCs. The CDR3 DNA reads TGTGCCAGTAGTATAGATCGGGGGGCCTATGGCTACACCTTC. Translation: CASSIDRGAYGYTF.